This T cell receptor (beta chain) was sequenced in a study of CD8 T cells in Susac syndrome. When the RNA was reverse transcribed, random hexamers were used with an input of about 0.5 to 1 ug. From the immunoSEQ multiplex PCR reads, TCRdb called clonotypes with MiXCR, one entry per CDR3 protein. This table holds roughly 150,000 distinct CDR3 sequences, about 95% found once. The CDR3 length is 16 residues. From germline, CDR1 is LNHNV and CDR2 YYDKDF (reference sequence). V gave up 3 bases and J gave up 4 bases; unmatched junction bases: 8. Sequencing used CD8+ T cells from PBMCs. The source is a human donor with multiple sclerosis. The rearrangement links TRBV15 to TRBJ2-1, with 8 bases aligning to TRBD2. DNA for the CDR3: TGTGCCACCAGCAGTCCGAGCGGGGGCGAATACAATGAGCAGTTCTTC. Protein: CATSSPSGGEYNEQFF.